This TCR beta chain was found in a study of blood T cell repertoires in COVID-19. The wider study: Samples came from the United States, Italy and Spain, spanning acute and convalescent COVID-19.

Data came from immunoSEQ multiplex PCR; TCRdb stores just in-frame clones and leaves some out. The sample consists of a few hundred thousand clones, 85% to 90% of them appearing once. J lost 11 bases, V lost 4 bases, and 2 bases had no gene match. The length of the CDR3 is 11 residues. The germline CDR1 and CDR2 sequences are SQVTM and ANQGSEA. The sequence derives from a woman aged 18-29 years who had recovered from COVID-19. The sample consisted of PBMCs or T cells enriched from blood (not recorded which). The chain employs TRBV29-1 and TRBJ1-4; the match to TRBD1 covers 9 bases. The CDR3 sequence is CSVGTGAKLFF. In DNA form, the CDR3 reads TGCAGCGTTGGGACAGGGGCGAAACTGTTTTTT.